This TCR beta chain was obtained from a study of blood T cell repertoires in COVID-19. Study overall: Samples taken during acute and convalescent COVID-19 were collected in the United States, Italy and Spain. PBMCs, B-cell-depleted T cells, or T cells were the source of the cDNA or gDNA that made up the material.

As processed by the authors: Amplifying reference gene primers gave estimates of nucleated cell counts. The data were produced by immunoSEQ multiplex PCR, yet TCRdb's version contains in-frame clones alone and is incomplete. That table furnishes V, J and clone size, whereas the DNA furnished D and trimming. The sample comprises approximately 170,000 clones, 83% of which are singletons, and roughly 1.9% rests with the top ten. Germline V gives CDR1 KGHSH, CDR2 LQKENI. The CDR3 totals 16 residues. Trimming took 6 bases from V and 4 from J, leaving 20 bases between them. This TCR was sampled from a woman at least 80 years old with acute or convalescent COVID-19. Material: peripheral blood. This chain uses TRBV18 with TRBJ2-3, with a possible D match to TRBD2 (6 bases). CDR3: CASSKEGQGGADTQYF. For the CDR3, the DNA is TGTGCCAGCTCGAAGGAGGGGCAGGGAGGCGCAGATACGCAGTATTTT. The full variable domain, with the rest looked up from reference TRBV18 and TRBJ2-3, is NAGVMQNPRHLVRRRGQEARLRCSPMKGHSHVYWYRQLPEEGLKFMVYLQKENIIDESGMPKERFSAEFPKEGPSILRIQQVVRGDSAAYFCASSKEGQGGADTQYFGPGTRLTVL.